This TCR beta chain stems from a study of post-analysis software for immune sequencing data. Germline V CDR1 and CDR2: MDHEN, SYDVKM. The CDR3 sequence is 14 residues long. The sample holds a few counts of this clonotype. This may stem from a read error, because a much larger clone lies one nucleotide away. The TCR beta cDNA libraries contained unique molecular identifiers. One entry per CDR3 protein results from TCRdb running MiXCR on the PCR reads. The top ten clones hold under 30% of a sample with under 200,000 distinct CDR3 sequences, about 37% of them seen once. The source of this sequence is a girl aged 10 to 17 with multiple sclerosis. The source was blood, collected after autologous hematopoietic stem cell transplantation. The chain uses TRBV28 and TRBJ2-1; 9 nucleotides align to TRBD2. CDR3 nucleotide sequence: TGTACCAGCAGTCCTGGGACTAGCTGGGATGAGCAGTTCTTC. It is translated as CTSSPGTSWDEQFF.